The text below deals with one T cell receptor beta chain. Its specificity is not known. The sample originates from a study of identical twins. Template switching introduced a universal primer site, and the cDNA bore unique molecular identifiers. TCRdb redid the calling of the 5' RACE reads with MiXCR, one entry per CDR3 protein. The sample comprises 1.5 million to 2 million distinct CDR3 sequences, around 29% of which are singletons, and about 0.27% rests with the top ten. Whole-study results and caveats: The presence of invariant MAIT and iNKT cells could partly confound analyses of zero-insertion sequences.

The sequence came from a newborn girl in good health. Sequencing used cord blood.

The CDR3: CSGTASRGEQFF. CDR3 bases: TGCAGTGGTACCGCCTCGAGGGGTGAGCAGTTCTTC. This chain links TRBV20-1 with TRBJ2-1, with D perhaps assigned TRBD1 or TRBD2 (5 bases each). The CDR3 is made up of 12 amino acids. With 7 bases removed from V and 9 bases from J, the gap between germline ends came to 16 bases. Per the germline V gene, CDR1 is DFQATT and CDR2 is SNEGSKA (reference sequence).